This TCR beta chain came from a study of control samples from healthy donors and cancer patients. Sequenced by immunoSEQ multiplex PCR; TCRdb stores in-frame clones only, minus some. The sample gives roughly 120,000 clones, just under 95% of which show up once; approximately 4% is in the top ten. CDR1 is LGHNT, CDR2 FRNRAP, per germline. CDR3 length equals 11 residues. V was shortened by 6 bases and J by 4 bases, with 4 bases between the two germline ends. The chain couples TRBV12-5 to TRBJ1-5; D remains unclear. The TCR originated in a young man in good health. The sequenced sample was blood. CDR3 in DNA: TGTGCTAGTGGCCCTAATCAGCCCCAGCATTTT. Its protein product is CASGPNQPQHF.